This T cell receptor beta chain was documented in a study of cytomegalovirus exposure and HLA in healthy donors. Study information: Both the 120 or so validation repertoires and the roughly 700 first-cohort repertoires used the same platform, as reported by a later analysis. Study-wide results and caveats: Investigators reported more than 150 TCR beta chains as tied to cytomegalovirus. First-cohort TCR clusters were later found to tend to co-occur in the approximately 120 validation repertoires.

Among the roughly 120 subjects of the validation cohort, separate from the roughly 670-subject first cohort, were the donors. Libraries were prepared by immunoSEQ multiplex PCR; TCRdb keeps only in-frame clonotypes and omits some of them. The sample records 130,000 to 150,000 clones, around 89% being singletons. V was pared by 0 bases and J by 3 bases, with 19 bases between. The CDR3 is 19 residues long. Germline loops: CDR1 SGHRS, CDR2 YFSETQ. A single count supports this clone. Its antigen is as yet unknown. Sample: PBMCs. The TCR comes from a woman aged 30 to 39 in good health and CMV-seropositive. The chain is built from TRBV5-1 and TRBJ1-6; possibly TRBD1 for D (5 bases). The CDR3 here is CASSLGIVQGSIYNSPLHF. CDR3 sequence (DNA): TGCGCCAGCAGCTTGGGAATAGTTCAGGGATCGATCTATAATTCACCCCTCCACTTT.